This T cell receptor (beta chain) is drawn from a study of vaccination and CD4 T cells after COVID-19. This CDR3 contains 16 residues. V lost 6 bases and J lost 0; bases outside the gene matches: 6. Germline V gene sequence: CDR1 MNHEY, CDR2 SVGEGT. Documented treatment: approximately nine-day PBMC culture with coronavirus spike peptide pools or control peptides (ViraFEST assay). Sequence data for DNA of cultured CD4+ T cells were generated by the Oncomine TCR Beta short-read assay. In TCRdb, the PCR reads were re-called with MiXCR into one record per CDR3 protein. The profile shows fewer than 20,000 distinct CDR3 sequences, roughly 52% of them singletons. The table lists this clonotype with a few counts. The antigen is not known.

The chain recombines TRBV6-2 or TRBV6-3 with TRBJ1-5; 9 positions match TRBD1. The specimen was CD4+ T cells from blood, cultured in vitro. This clonotype was sampled from a human donor who had recovered from COVID-19. CDR3 region: CASSSTGGYSNQPQHF. In nucleotides, the CDR3 is TGTGCCAGCAGCTCAACAGGGGGCTATAGCAATCAGCCCCAGCATTTT.